This T cell receptor (beta chain) was captured by sequencing in a study of cytotoxic CD8 clonotypes in ibrutinib-treated CLL. Study in general: The cohort had ten to eleven relapsed/refractory and roughly 15 treatment-naive patients, around 18 IGHV unmutated.

About 2.1 micrograms of genomic DNA (from cryopreserved PBMCs) were used for TCR beta libraries. Study results and caveats: Under therapy, public clonotypes either contracted or stayed stable, and they were uncommon. Higher circulating CD8+ T-cell counts strongly accompanied higher baseline clonality, above age-matched healthy donors.

To note about this clone: Its target is not known.

This table comes from immunoSEQ multiplex PCR, and its TCRdb copy is limited to in-frame clones, with some not included. The sample shows tens of thousands of clones, about 65% of them seen only once. The receptor was isolated from a human donor with chronic lymphocytic leukemia. The input for sequencing was PBMCs, taken at disease progression, from a patient treated with ibrutinib.

The DNA for the CDR3 is TGTGCCAGCAGCTCTGGACCTTTCTCGGCTACGCAGTATTTT. This gives the protein CASSSGPFSATQYF. This chain connects TRBV7-2 to TRBJ2-3; D ambiguous. CDR1 SGHTA and CDR2 FQGNSA come from the germline V gene. CDR3 length equals 14 residues. V was clipped by 4 bases and J by 8 bases, with 16 bases between them.